A selection of T cell receptor beta chains follows, all from one sample in a study of blood T cell repertoires in COVID-19. Method: immunoSEQ multiplex PCR; TCRdb's copy keeps in-frame clones and lacks some. The sample has about 290,000 clones; around 90% are singletons. Sequenced input: PBMCs or T cells enriched from blood (not recorded which). The receptors here all came from a woman between 40 and 50 years old who had recovered from COVID-19. CDR3s include the opening cysteine and the closing phenylalanine or tryptophan. Fields, in order: J gene, D gene, V gene, clone size, CDR3 protein, CDR3 DNA. D genes are given only for firm matches. Clone size appears in some rows only: once, few, many, or a class for an expanded clone.

TRBJ2-7 TRBD2 TRBV29-1 NA CSVAGTSGRERYEQYF TGCAGCGTTGCCGGGACTAGTGGTCGGGAGCGCTACGAGCAGTACTTC
TRBJ1-1 NA TRBV4-1 NA CASSQDLVPGEAFF TGCGCCAGCAGCCAAGATCTAGTACCGGGAGAAGCTTTCTTT
TRBJ1-2 TRBD1 TRBV2 once CASILGRARGYGDGYTF TGTGCCAGCATCCTCGGGCGGGCCAGGGGGTATGGAGATGGCTACACCTTC
TRBJ1-2 NA TRBV5-1 NA CASSPPGNYGYTF TGCGCCAGCAGTCCCCCGGGTAACTATGGCTACACCTTC
TRBJ1-4 NA TRBV9 NA CASSVLGDSNEKLFF TGTGCCAGCAGCGTCCTCGGGGATTCTAATGAAAAACTGTTTTTT
TRBJ1-1 NA TRBV18 NA CASSWGRTEAFF TGTGCCAGCTCATGGGGGAGGACTGAAGCTTTCTTT
TRBJ1-2 TRBD1 TRBV19 NA CASSADRGQPYGYTF TGTGCCAGTAGTGCCGACAGGGGGCAGCCCTATGGCTACACCTTC
TRBJ1-5 NA TRBV19 NA CASSFFLGDTGNQPQHF TGTGCCAGTAGTTTTTTCCTGGGAGATACGGGCAATCAGCCCCAGCATTTT
TRBJ1-1 NA TRBV15 NA CATSRDSTGEEEAFF TGTGCCACCAGCAGAGACTCAACCGGGGAGGAGGAAGCTTTCTTT
TRBJ2-5 NA TRBV9 NA CASNLGNQETQYF TGTGCCAGTAACTTGGGCAACCAAGAGACCCAGTACTTC
TRBJ2-7 TRBD1 TRBV20-1 NA CSAGQAREQYF TGCAGTGCGGGACAGGCTCGGGAGCAGTACTTC
TRBJ1-2 TRBD1 TRBV5-4 NA CASSLAGTGVNYGYTF TGTGCCAGCAGCTTAGCCGGGACAGGGGTCAACTATGGCTACACCTTC
TRBJ1-3 NA TRBV19 NA CASRVKGEVSGNTIYF TGTGCCAGTAGAGTGAAGGGGGAAGTGTCTGGAAACACCATATATTTT
TRBJ1-2 NA TRBV7-9 many CASSLGQRSDGYTF TGTGCCAGCAGCCTTGGACAGCGGTCGGATGGCTACACCTTC
TRBJ2-7 NA TRBV27 NA CASSPTVTWDNEQYF TGTGCCAGCAGTCCAACTGTGACGTGGGACAACGAGCAGTACTTC
TRBJ1-5 NA TRBV27 NA CASRAQGGSSQPQHF TGTGCCAGCAGAGCTCAAGGGGGAAGTAGTCAGCCCCAGCATTTT
TRBJ2-1 TRBD1 TRBV24-1 NA CATSDTGQGGNEQFF TGTGCCACCAGTGATACCGGACAGGGGGGAAATGAGCAGTTCTTC
TRBJ2-7 NA TRBV29-1 NA CSVVAPSSYEQYF TGCAGCGTTGTGGCTCCCTCCTCCTACGAGCAGTACTTC
TRBJ1-1 TRBD1 TRBV2 NA CASSIQGAGTEAFF TGTGCCAGCAGTATTCAGGGGGCCGGGACTGAAGCTTTCTTT
TRBJ2-7 NA TRBV5-1 NA CASSLARGGSIHEQYF TGCGCCAGCAGCTTGGCCCGGGGAGGAAGTATCCACGAGCAGTACTTC
TRBJ1-2 NA TRBV2 NA CASSEREGYTF TGTGCCAGCAGTGAGAGGGAGGGCTACACCTTC
TRBJ2-2 TRBD2 TRBV2 NA CASSLAGARNTGELFF TGTGCCAGCAGTTTAGCGGGAGCCCGTAACACCGGGGAGCTGTTTTTT
TRBJ1-5 NA TRBV19 NA CASRYGHLNQPQHF TGTGCCAGTAGATATGGACACCTCAATCAGCCCCAGCATTTT
TRBJ1-4 TRBD1 TRBV4-1 NA CASSPSPDRGREKLFF TGCGCCAGCAGCCCCAGTCCGGACAGGGGGCGTGAAAAACTGTTTTTT